Listed here are 29 T cell receptor beta chains from one sample, sequenced in a study of blood T cells in healthy people across ages. Next came a second PCR, run for about 6 to 11 cycles, which used a sample-barcoded 5' primer along with a J-beta primer mix. TCRdb redid the calling of the 5' RACE reads with MiXCR, one entry per CDR3 protein. The top ten clones hold less than 15% of a sample with around 990,000 distinct CDR3 sequences, around two fifths of them seen once. The sequenced sample consisted of blood. Receptor source: a man between 18 and 29 years old in good health.

This clonotype was detected a few times. The CDR3 DNA reads TGTGCCAGCAGCTTACGGGTCAGCGGCTATAATTCACCCCTCCACTTT. Protein product: CASSLRVSGYNSPLHF. The chain has TRBV7-9 and TRBJ1-6; D gene unclear. The CDR3 consists of 16 residues. Germline assignment: CDR1 SEHNR and CDR2 FQNEAQ (reference sequence). V was trimmed by 2 bases and J by 3 bases, leaving 11 bases between them.

The sample holds a few counts of this clonotype. The chain uses TRBV7-3 and TRBJ1-4, with D maybe TRBD1 (6 bases). This CDR3 region has 14 residues. Per germline, CDR1 SGHTA and CDR2 FQGTGA. Trimming took off 4 bases at V and 10 bases at J, with 16 bases between the two ends. CDR3 residues: CASSSPGGSLKLFF. The DNA for the CDR3 is TGTGCCAGCAGCTCTCCCGGGGGCTCCCTAAAACTGTTTTTT.

Turning to this clonotype: It is likely a read error, because the conserved phenylalanine at the end of the CDR3 is missing. The V and J genes are TRBV11-2 and TRBJ2-3; TRBD2 matches at 7 bases. The length of the CDR3 is 16 residues. The germline CDR1 and CDR2 sequences are SGHAT and FQNNGV. The ends lost 2 bases at V and 1 base at J; junction bases unmatched: 6. For the CDR3, the DNA is TGTGCCAGCAGCTTATCGGGCGGGGGAGGCACAGATACGCAGTATGTT. Protein sequence: CASSLSGGGGTDTQYV.

The chain employs TRBV7-2 and TRBJ2-1; D is unresolved. The V gene lost 7 bases and the J gene lost 7 bases, with 20 bases spanning the gap. CDR1 and CDR2 from the germline V gene are SGHTA and FQGNSA. The CDR3 length is 15 residues. CDR3 sequence: CTSILNAASRNEQFF. The CDR3 nucleotides read TGTACCAGCATATTAAATGCGGCGAGTAGAAATGAGCAGTTCTTC.

This clonotype was found a few times. CDR3 region: CASSLFVGSYEQYF. The CDR3 nucleotides read TGTGCCAGCAGTTTATTTGTCGGCAGCTACGAGCAGTACTTC. This sequence joins TRBV27 and TRBJ2-7, with unresolved D. V lost 1 base and J lost 3, with 10 bases in between. The CDR3 runs to 14 residues. Germline V gene lookup returns CDR1 MNHEY and CDR2 SMNVEV (reference sequence).

This clonotype turned up a few times. The chain combines TRBV20-1 with TRBJ2-5; 11 positions agree with TRBD2. Germline values: CDR1 DFQATT, CDR2 SNEGSKA (reference sequence). The trim removed 0 bases at V and 2 bases at J, leaving 8 bases unmatched. The CDR3 has 17 amino acids. CDR3 nucleotide sequence: TGCAGTGCTAGAGATTGGACTAGCGGGTTAGTTCAAGAGACCCAGTACTTC. Translation gives CSARDWTSGLVQETQYF.

The chain is built from TRBV7-9 and TRBJ1-1; D not certain. The V end was cut by 3 bases, the J end by 1 base, with 9 bases between. Germline V lookup: CDR1 SEHNR, CDR2 FQNEAQ (reference sequence). The CDR3 is 14 residues long. The CDR3 reads CASSFEGQNTEAFF. CDR3 bases: TGTGCCAGCAGCTTTGAAGGGCAGAACACTGAAGCTTTCTTT.

This clonotype turned up a few times. V and J are TRBV4-3 and TRBJ2-3, with 8 bases fitting TRBD2. V lost 0 bases, J lost 2 bases, and 13 bases stayed unmatched. Per germline, CDR1 LGHNA and CDR2 YSLEER. This CDR3 has 19 residues. CDR3 residues: CASSQDLHSTSGPTDTQYF. Here the CDR3 DNA reads TGCGCCAGCAGCCAAGATCTACACAGCACTAGCGGACCCACAGATACGCAGTATTTT.

Details on this clonotype: This could be a read error, since a much larger clone is one nucleotide away. V usage is TRBV29-1 and J usage is TRBJ2-1; D gene ambiguous. In germline, CDR1 is SQVTM, CDR2 ANQGSEA. Trimming shortened V by 5 bases and J by 13 bases, and 15 bases separated the two germline ends. This CDR3 has 11 residues. The CDR3 reads CSVRIGETQFF. The CDR3 DNA reads as TGCAGCGTTCGGATCGGAGAGACCCAGTTCTTC.

The chain links TRBV27 to TRBJ2-5, with D maybe TRBD2 (5 bases). CDR1 and CDR2 (germline): MNHEY, SMNVEV (reference sequence). The V end lost 5 bases, the J end lost 7 bases, and 14 bases lay between the germline ends. The CDR3 extends over 13 amino acids. CDR3 in DNA: TGTGCCAGCAGTCCAGACGAGGGATGGACCCAGTACTTC. This codes for CASSPDEGWTQYF.

V gene TRBV5-1 combines with J gene TRBJ2-5; TRBD2 is a possible D gene (5 bases). The germline V gene has CDR1 SGHRS and CDR2 YFSETQ. Between the trimmed V and J ends, which lost 1 base and 1 base, there was a span of 8 bases. The CDR3 is made up of 14 amino acids. CDR3 protein: CASSLWTPQETQYF. CDR3 sequence (DNA): TGCGCCAGCAGCTTGTGGACTCCCCAAGAGACCCAGTACTTC.

CDR3 nucleotides: TGTGCCAGCAGTTTCCGAGGGGTTATTCCTAGCCCCTATAATTCACCCCTCCACTTT. Encoded protein: CASSFRGVIPSPYNSPLHF. The chain couples TRBV28 to TRBJ1-6; D might be TRBD1 (5 bases). V was cut by 3 bases and J by 2 bases, with 20 bases left in between. Per the germline V gene, CDR1 is MDHEN and CDR2 is SYDVKM. The CDR3 is 19 residues long.

The chain carries TRBV27 and TRBJ2-1, with D perhaps matching TRBD1 (6 bases). Trimming left V 0 bases short and J 2 bases short, with 8 bases between. Germline lookup yields CDR1 MNHEY and CDR2 SMNVEV (reference sequence). This CDR3 has 15 amino acids. CDR3 residues: CASSLSAGAYNEQFF. DNA of the CDR3: TGTGCCAGCAGTTTATCGGCAGGGGCCTACAATGAGCAGTTCTTC.

The gene calls are TRBV4-3 and TRBJ1-1, with D possibly being TRBD1 (6 bases). V lost 3 bases and J 5 bases, leaving 19 bases between the germline ends. This CDR3 has 16 amino acids. The germline CDR1 and CDR2 sequences are LGHNA and YSLEER. The CDR3 sequence is CASSQEAISGVTEAFF. CDR3 sequence (DNA): TGCGCCAGCAGCCAGGAGGCAATTTCAGGGGTAACTGAAGCTTTCTTT.

This chain links TRBV10-3 with TRBJ2-1; D might be TRBD2 (6 bases). Trimming left V 10 bases short and J 13 bases short, with 20 bases between. The CDR3 totals 12 residues. Looked up from germline, CDR1 is ENHRY and CDR2 is SYGVKD. The CDR3: CATRDFKKTQFF. CDR3 in DNA: TGTGCCACCAGGGACTTTAAGAAGACCCAGTTCTTC.

The J gene is TRBJ2-3, the V gene TRBV14; 7 bases are shared with TRBD1. Germline trimming cut 0 bases from V and 0 bases from J; bases unmatched to any gene: 6. The CDR3 has 17 amino acids. CDR1 and CDR2 (germline): SGHDN, FVKESK. CDR3 DNA sequence: TGTGCCAGCAGCCAAGAATTTTGGGACAGTAGCACAGATACGCAGTATTTT. Amino acids: CASSQEFWDSSTDTQYF.

V usage is TRBV7-2 and J usage is TRBJ1-1; D is perhaps TRBD1 (6 bases). The CDR3 has 13 residues. Trimming left V 8 bases short and J 1 base short, with 11 bases between. Germline V CDR1 and CDR2: SGHTA, FQGNSA. The CDR3 loop is CASGKGENTEAFF. DNA of the CDR3: TGTGCCAGCGGCAAGGGGGAGAACACTGAAGCTTTCTTT.

The genes are TRBV2 and TRBJ2-5; the D gene is possibly TRBD2 (6 bases). The V gene's germline CDR1 is SNHLY and CDR2 FYNNEI. This CDR3 spans 11 amino acids. Between the trimmed V and J ends, which lost 8 bases and 6 bases, there was a span of 10 bases. The CDR3 loop is CASGTRKTQYF. The CDR3 DNA reads TGTGCCAGCGGGACTCGAAAGACCCAGTACTTC.

V gene TRBV18 combines with J gene TRBJ2-1; tentatively, D is TRBD1 or TRBD2 (6 bases each). CDR3 length equals 17 residues. Trimming removed 4 bases from V and 7 bases from J, with 23 bases in between. Germline V CDR1 and CDR2: KGHSH, LQKENI. CDR3: CASSLYLPGATRNEQFF. The CDR3 DNA follows: TGTGCCAGCTCACTCTACCTGCCGGGGGCCACGAGGAATGAGCAGTTCTTC. The variable domain in full, with the rest retrieved from reference TRBV18 and TRBJ2-1, is NAGVMQNPRHLVRRRGQEARLRCSPMKGHSHVYWYRQLPEEGLKFMVYLQKENIIDESGMPKERFSAEFPKEGPSILRIQQVVRGDSAAYFCASSLYLPGATRNEQFFGPGTRLTVL.

This chain uses TRBV29-1 with TRBJ1-4; TRBD1 aligns across 7 bases. The junction had 4 bases not matched to a gene; V was cut back by 5 bases and J by 4 bases. CDR1 is SQVTM, CDR2 ANQGSEA, per germline. This CDR3 has 13 amino acids. The CDR3 region is CSVLGQSNEKLFF. In DNA, the CDR3 is TGCAGCGTTTTGGGACAGAGTAATGAAAAACTGTTTTTT.

This clonotype was counted only a few times. The V and J genes are TRBV4-1 and TRBJ1-5; no clear D. The V gene lost 6 bases and the J gene lost 3 bases, with 12 bases spanning the gap. Per the germline V gene, CDR1 is MGHRA and CDR2 is YSYEKL. The CDR3 totals 14 residues. CDR3 amino acids: CASRNLGINQPQHF. CDR3 nucleotide sequence: TGCGCCAGCAGAAACTTGGGGATCAATCAGCCCCAGCATTTT.

This clonotype has just one count. At one of its ends the junction is not consistent with the germline gene, which may arise from a read error. This chain links TRBV4-1 with TRBJ1-5; 8 nucleotides match TRBD1. Germline CDR1 MGHRA, CDR2 YSYEKL. The CDR3 extends over 18 amino acids. CDR3: CASRQGRTGRYSNQPQHF. The CDR3 DNA reads as TGCGCCAGCCGCCAAGGACGGACAGGGCGTTACAGCAATCAGCCCCAGCATTTT.

The chain is built from TRBV19 and TRBJ2-5; no clear D gene. CDR3 length: 13 residues. Germline V gives CDR1 LNHDA, CDR2 SQIVND (reference sequence). Trimming cost V 0 bases and J 11 bases, with 13 bases left between them. CDR3 sequence reads: CASSIEAYNEQYF. The CDR3 region has the DNA TGTGCCAGTAGTATAGAGGCATACAATGAGCAGTACTTC.

A few counts support this clonotype. As DNA, the CDR3 is TGCAGCGTTGATTCACAGGGGTATTATGGCTACACCTTC. Translating it yields CSVDSQGYYGYTF. The chain recombines TRBV29-1 with TRBJ1-2, with 7 bases that match TRBD1. In germline, CDR1 is SQVTM, CDR2 ANQGSEA. The CDR3 covers 13 residues. The junction had 6 bases not matched to a gene; V was cut back by 3 bases and J by 5 bases.

This clonotype was detected a few times. The CDR3, as DNA: TGTGCCAGCAGTGTGGATTCTGGGGATACGCAGTATTTT. Translation: CASSVDSGDTQYF. The chain carries TRBV2 and TRBJ2-3; no definite D call. V was shortened by 4 bases and J by 6 bases, with 11 bases between the two germline ends. Germline V gene sequence: CDR1 SNHLY, CDR2 FYNNEI. CDR3 length: 13 residues. The full variable domain, in which reference TRBV2 and TRBJ2-3 provide the parts outside the CDR3, is EPEVTQTPSHQVTQMGQEVILRCVPISNHLYFYWYRQILGQKVEFLVSFYNNEISEKSEIFDDQFSVERPDGSNFTLKIRSTKLEDSAMYFCASSVDSGDTQYFGPGTRLTVL.

In regard to this clonotype: Mismatch with germline at one junction end may stem from a read error. The chain carries TRBV5-4 and TRBJ2-1; 14 nucleotides line up with TRBD2. CDR3 length equals 17 residues. Germline V gene data show CDR1 as SGHNT and CDR2 as YYREEE (reference sequence). The DNA for the CDR3 is TGTGCCGGCAGCCCAAAACGGGGACTAGCGGGGGTGGATGAGCAGTTCTTC. Translated: CAGSPKRGLAGVDEQFF.

The rearrangement uses TRBV9 and TRBJ1-2; perhaps TRBD1 as D (5 bases). From germline, CDR1 is SGDLS and CDR2 YYNGEE. V lost 4 bases and J 5 bases, leaving 21 bases between the germline ends. The CDR3 length is 16 residues. The CDR3 DNA is TGTGCCAGCAGCAAAGCGGGACTCCTCGACAGTTATGGCTACACCTTC. This translates into CASSKAGLLDSYGYTF.

The chain joins TRBV12-3 or TRBV12-4 to TRBJ1-1; D unresolved. The CDR3 is made up of 14 amino acids. Trimming left V 6 bases short and J 0 bases short, with 11 bases between. DNA of the CDR3: TGTGCCAGCAGCCCGGAGGTCTTGAACACTGAAGCTTTCTTT. This sequence encodes CASSPEVLNTEAFF.

This clonotype was seen at least ten times. This chain links TRBV20-1 with TRBJ1-2; unclear D gene. Germline loops: CDR1 DFQATT, CDR2 SNEGSKA (reference sequence). CDR3 size: 13 residues. Deletions cut 6 bases from V and 4 bases from J, with 15 bases between. CDR3 sequence reads: CSAEQLVGYGYTF. The CDR3 DNA reads as TGCAGTGCCGAGCAACTAGTCGGCTATGGCTACACCTTC.